This TCR beta chain was recovered during a study of blood T cell repertoires in COVID-19. Study details: Sites across the United States, Italy and Spain contributed samples from acute and convalescent COVID-19. Nucleic acid was either cDNA or gDNA, and it came from T cells, B-cell-depleted T cells, or PBMCs.

Original methodology: Researchers report that nucleated cell counts were estimated from reference gene primer amplification. Sequenced by immunoSEQ multiplex PCR; TCRdb stores in-frame clones only, minus some. From that table come the V and J calls and clone size; the DNA was used to work out D and trimming. The table records over 20,000 clones, around 89% of them present only once. V was pared by 8 bases and J by 5 bases, with 7 bases of the junction left unmatched. CDR1 and CDR2 (germline): ENHRY, SYGVKD. The CDR3 spans 13 residues. The chain is built from TRBV10-3 and TRBJ2-7; 9 bases align to TRBD2. Sequencing input: peripheral blood. The TCR originated in a man aged 70-80 years with active COVID-19. CDR3 nucleotide sequence: TGTGCCATCGATAGCGGGAGTAAGAACGAGCAGTACTTC. Its protein product is CAIDSGSKNEQYF.